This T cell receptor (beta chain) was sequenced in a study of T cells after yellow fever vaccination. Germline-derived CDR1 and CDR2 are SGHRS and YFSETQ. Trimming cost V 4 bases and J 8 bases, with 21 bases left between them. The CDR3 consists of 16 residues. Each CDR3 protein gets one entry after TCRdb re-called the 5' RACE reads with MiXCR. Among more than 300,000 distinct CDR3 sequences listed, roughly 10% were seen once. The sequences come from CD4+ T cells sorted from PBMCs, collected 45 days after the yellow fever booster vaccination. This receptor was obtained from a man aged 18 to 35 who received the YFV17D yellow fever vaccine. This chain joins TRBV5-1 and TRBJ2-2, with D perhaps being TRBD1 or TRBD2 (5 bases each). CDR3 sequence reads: CASSPGRGAVSGELFF. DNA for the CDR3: TGCGCCAGCAGCCCCGGCCGGGGCGCTGTATCAGGGGAGCTGTTTTTT.